The 17 T cell receptor beta chains below all came from one sample that was sequenced in a study of beta chain features in type 1 diabetes. Expressed TCRB transcripts got sequenced, as all isolated RNA was reverse transcribed. The repertoire was sequenced with immunoSEQ multiplex PCR; TCRdb's copy has only in-frame clones and lacks some. The sample includes some 410,000 clones, around 13% seen only once; the top ten take about 0.04%. Material: naive CD4+ T cells from blood. These receptor sequences come from a young man in good health.

The gene calls are TRBV10-3 and TRBJ2-5; TRBD2 is a possible D gene (6 bases). V was shortened by 2 bases and J by 2 bases, with 9 bases between the two germline ends. This CDR3 comprises 14 residues. Per the germline V gene, CDR1 is ENHRY and CDR2 is SYGVKD. The chain's CDR3 is CAISEGGLQETQYF. The CDR3 DNA is TGTGCCATCAGTGAGGGGGGGTTACAAGAGACCCAGTACTTC.

This clone was detected only a few times. The chain uses TRBV29-1 and TRBJ2-7, with 9 bases identical to TRBD1. This CDR3 has 15 residues. V shed 1 base and J 2 bases; nucleotides not matched to a gene: 6. Germline V lookup: CDR1 SQVTM, CDR2 ANQGSEA. The DNA for the CDR3 is TGCAGCGTTGAAGTTCCGGGACAGGGCACCTACGAGCAGTACGTC. Its translation is CSVEVPGQGTYEQYV.

Turning to this clone: Sequence at one end of the junction differs from germline and may be a read error. V gene TRBV9 combines with J gene TRBJ2-1; 7 bases map to TRBD2. The germline gives CDR1 SGDLS, CDR2 YYNGEE. The length of the CDR3 is 16 residues. CDR3 amino acids: CASSVVAGEPYDEQFF. The CDR3 nucleotides read TGTGCCAGCAGCGTAGTGGCGGGGGAGCCCTACGATGAGCAGTTCTTC.

The table lists this clone with a few counts. The gene calls are TRBV7-9 and TRBJ1-1; possibly TRBD1 for D (5 bases). This CDR3 has 14 residues. V was cut by 2 bases and J by 0 bases, with 7 bases left in between. Germline CDR1 and CDR2: SEHNR and FQNEAQ (reference sequence). The CDR3 protein is CASSLMGLNTEAFF. The CDR3 bases are TGTGCCAGCAGCTTAATGGGGCTGAACACTGAAGCTTTCTTT.

In its sample, this clone was seen a few times. This chain links TRBV5-4 with TRBJ2-4; possible D gene TRBD2, 6 bases. CDR1 and CDR2 (germline): SGHNT, YYREEE (reference sequence). Trimming shortened V by 0 bases and J by 6 bases, and 19 bases separated the two germline ends. The CDR3 contains 17 residues. In DNA form, the CDR3 reads TGTGCCAGCAGCTTGGCCGGAAGGGGCGGGCGGGGAAACATTCAGTACTTC. Protein product: CASSLAGRGGRGNIQYF. The full variable domain, its missing parts supplied by reference TRBV5-4 and TRBJ2-4, is ETGVTQSPTHLIKTRGQQVTLRCSSQSGHNTVSWYQQALGQGPQFIFQYYREEENGRGNFPPRFSGLQFPNYSSELNVNALELDDSALYLCASSLAGRGGRGNIQYFGAGTRLSVL.

The gene calls are TRBV12-5 and TRBJ2-2; tentative D call: TRBD2 (5 bases). Per germline, CDR1 LGHNT and CDR2 FRNRAP. V lost 2 bases and J lost 1, with 8 bases in between. The CDR3 is 15 residues long. The DNA of the CDR3 is TGTGCTAGTGGTTTGACTAGACAGAACACCGGGGAGCTGTTTTTT. Translation: CASGLTRQNTGELFF.

J is TRBJ2-3 and V is TRBV9; unclear D gene. The V end was cut by 2 bases, the J end by 1 base, with 17 bases between. The CDR3 length is 17 residues. Germline CDR1 SGDLS, CDR2 YYNGEE. The DNA for the CDR3 is TGTGCCAGCAGCGTGAACCCAGGCGGTACCGGCACAGATACGCAGTATTTT. Amino acid sequence: CASSVNPGGTGTDTQYF.

The V call is TRBV18, the J call TRBJ2-3, with 9 bases that match TRBD2. Germline assignment: CDR1 KGHSH and CDR2 LQKENI. Trimming removed 2 bases from V and 4 bases from J; junction bases left unmatched: 4. There are 15 residues in the CDR3. As DNA, the CDR3 is TGTGCCAGCTCACCAGCGGGAGGGCCGGCAGATACGCAGTATTTT. Protein sequence: CASSPAGGPADTQYF.

The chain uses TRBV7-2 and TRBJ2-5, with D possibly being TRBD1 or TRBD2 (5 bases each). Trimming took 0 bases from V and 5 from J, leaving 13 bases between them. CDR1 SGHTA and CDR2 FQGNSA come from the germline V gene. The CDR3 covers 15 residues. The CDR3 nucleotides are TGTGCCAGCAGCTTAGCGGGTAGGGACCCGGAGACCCAGTACTTC. Its translation is CASSLAGRDPETQYF.

This clone appeared a few times. The sample has other DNA sequences that encode this CDR3 too. V usage is TRBV9 and J usage is TRBJ1-4; D is unresolved. V was shortened by 0 bases and J by 1 base, with 4 bases between the two germline ends. Germline CDR1 and CDR2: SGDLS and YYNGEE. This CDR3 is built from 14 residues. CDR3 sequence: CASSVAGTNEKLFF. CDR3 sequence (DNA): TGTGCCAGCAGCGTAGCGGGAACTAATGAAAAACTGTTTTTT.

This clone showed up just a few times. This chain connects TRBV18 to TRBJ1-2, with D maybe TRBD1 (6 bases). The CDR3 loop spans 14 amino acids. The V gene's germline CDR1 is KGHSH and CDR2 LQKENI. Trimming stripped 3 bases from V and 4 bases from J, with 12 bases between. DNA of the CDR3: TGTGCCAGCTCACCCAAGGGACAAACCTATGGCTACACCTTC. Translation: CASSPKGQTYGYTF. The whole variable domain, filled in from reference TRBV18 and TRBJ1-2, reads NAGVMQNPRHLVRRRGQEARLRCSPMKGHSHVYWYRQLPEEGLKFMVYLQKENIIDESGMPKERFSAEFPKEGPSILRIQQVVRGDSAAYFCASSPKGQTYGYTFGSGTRLTVV.

This clone showed up just a few times. The chain couples TRBV9 to TRBJ2-7; D unresolved. This CDR3 contains 14 residues. Germline V gives CDR1 SGDLS, CDR2 YYNGEE. V lost 0 bases and J 2 bases, leaving 9 bases between the germline ends. For the CDR3, the DNA is TGTGCCAGCAGCGTAGAAGGCTACCCCTACGAGCAGTACTTC. Translation gives CASSVEGYPYEQYF.

The chain links TRBV30 to TRBJ1-2; D is unclear. Per germline, CDR1 GTSNPN and CDR2 SVGIG (reference sequence). V gave up 0 bases and J gave up 7 bases, with 12 bases separating them. The CDR3 sequence is 13 residues long. The DNA for the CDR3 is TGTGCCTGGAGTGTGATAGGGAATGGTGGCTACACCTTC. Amino acid sequence: CAWSVIGNGGYTF.

This clone was observed a few times. The rearrangement links TRBV18 to TRBJ1-1; 7 bases fit TRBD1. The J segment lost 3 bases and the V segment lost 6 bases, leaving 7 bases of the junction unmatched. This CDR3 contains 14 residues. Germline lookup yields CDR1 KGHSH and CDR2 LQKENI. The DNA for the CDR3 is TGTGCCAGCTCCCTAGACAGGGTACACACTGAAGCTTTCTTT. It codes for CASSLDRVHTEAFF.

Only a few counts were recorded for this clone. The sample holds other DNA sequences that translate to the same CDR3. The chain is built from TRBV5-4 and TRBJ2-3, with TRBD2 as a possible D gene (6 bases). The length of the CDR3 is 14 residues. Germline CDR1 is SGHNT and CDR2 is YYREEE (reference sequence). V lost 3 bases, J lost 0 bases, and 8 bases lay in between. DNA for the CDR3: TGTGCCAGCAGCTCGGGACTCAGCACAGATACGCAGTATTTT. Protein sequence: CASSSGLSTDTQYF.

The chain is built from TRBV5-1 and TRBJ2-1, with 10 bases identical to TRBD2. V shed 2 bases, J shed 4 bases, and the junction held 15 bases outside the gene matches. CDR1 SGHRS and CDR2 YFSETQ come from the germline V gene. This CDR3 region has 19 residues. CDR3 nucleotides: TGCGCCAGCAGCTTCCTCTACCCGCTAGCGGGAGAGGAGTACAATGAGCAGTTCTTC. This sequence encodes CASSFLYPLAGEEYNEQFF.

J is TRBJ2-3 and V is TRBV23-1; the D is unclear. TRBV23-1 is labeled an ORF, and its function is uncertain. Between the trimmed V and J ends, which lost 3 bases and 4 bases, there was a span of 8 bases. The CDR3 runs to 13 residues. The CDR3 sequence: CASSHQSPDTQYF. CDR3 in DNA: TGCGCCAGCAGTCATCAGTCGCCAGATACGCAGTATTTT.